This is a list of T cell receptor beta chains from one sample in a study of Graves' ophthalmopathy and Graves' hyperthyroidism. TCRdb analysed the multiplex PCR reads with MiXCR anew, one entry per CDR3 protein. The table has 300,000 to 400,000 distinct CDR3 sequences, 15% to 20% seen once; the top ten hold approximately 13%. Sequencing was done on a sample of peripheral blood. The source of these receptors is an adult man with Graves' ophthalmopathy. CDR3s leave out the opening cysteine and the closing phenylalanine or tryptophan.

TRBV7-2,TRBJ1-6,ASSLGFEGSPLH
TRBV6-5,TRBJ2-7,ASSLIREEAYEQY
TRBV9,TRBJ1-6,ASSVTRLGNSPLH
TRBV10-1,TRBJ2-2,ASSPPGLAGVTGELF
TRBV4-1,TRBJ2-5,ASSQAAGALETQY
TRBV29-1,TRBJ2-7,SVARGEPGEQY
TRBV6-1,TRBJ1-2,ASSEGDRSWYGYT
TRBV28,TRBJ2-2,ASSQGAKTGELF
TRBV14,TRBJ1-1,ASSQDRRTEAF
TRBV12-3/TRBV12-4,TRBJ1-3,ASSLAAGAGNTIY
TRBV30,TRBJ1-1,AWNHKNTEAF